This TCR beta chain came from a study of prognosis after radiotherapy for stage I lung cancer. Amplicons of TCR beta CDR3 were generated from genomic DNA by two-round multiplex PCR. Round one of PCR was performed, and it used primers specific to each TRBV and TRBJ gene. TCRdb ran MiXCR on the multiplex PCR reads and lists one entry per CDR3 protein. The table shows around 31,000 distinct CDR3 sequences, with under 60% occurring only once. Overall study results and limits: Patients with metastases reportedly showed TRBV and TRBJ gene usage that differed from patients without metastases.

The germline gives CDR1 MNHNS, CDR2 SASEGT. V lost 7 bases and J lost 4; bases outside the gene matches: 7. The CDR3 sequence is 15 residues long. Sample share makes this clonotype medium-sized (0.01 to 0.1%). What it recognizes is unknown. The V and J genes are TRBV6-1 and TRBJ2-1; the match to TRBD2 covers 10 bases. Source: PBMCs, taken before or after stereotactic body radiation therapy (not recorded which). This TCR was sampled from a donor aged 50 or older with non-small cell lung cancer. The CDR3 bases are TGTGCCAGCAATCCTAGCGGGGGACCATACAATGAGCAGTTCTTC. Residues: CASNPSGGPYNEQFF.